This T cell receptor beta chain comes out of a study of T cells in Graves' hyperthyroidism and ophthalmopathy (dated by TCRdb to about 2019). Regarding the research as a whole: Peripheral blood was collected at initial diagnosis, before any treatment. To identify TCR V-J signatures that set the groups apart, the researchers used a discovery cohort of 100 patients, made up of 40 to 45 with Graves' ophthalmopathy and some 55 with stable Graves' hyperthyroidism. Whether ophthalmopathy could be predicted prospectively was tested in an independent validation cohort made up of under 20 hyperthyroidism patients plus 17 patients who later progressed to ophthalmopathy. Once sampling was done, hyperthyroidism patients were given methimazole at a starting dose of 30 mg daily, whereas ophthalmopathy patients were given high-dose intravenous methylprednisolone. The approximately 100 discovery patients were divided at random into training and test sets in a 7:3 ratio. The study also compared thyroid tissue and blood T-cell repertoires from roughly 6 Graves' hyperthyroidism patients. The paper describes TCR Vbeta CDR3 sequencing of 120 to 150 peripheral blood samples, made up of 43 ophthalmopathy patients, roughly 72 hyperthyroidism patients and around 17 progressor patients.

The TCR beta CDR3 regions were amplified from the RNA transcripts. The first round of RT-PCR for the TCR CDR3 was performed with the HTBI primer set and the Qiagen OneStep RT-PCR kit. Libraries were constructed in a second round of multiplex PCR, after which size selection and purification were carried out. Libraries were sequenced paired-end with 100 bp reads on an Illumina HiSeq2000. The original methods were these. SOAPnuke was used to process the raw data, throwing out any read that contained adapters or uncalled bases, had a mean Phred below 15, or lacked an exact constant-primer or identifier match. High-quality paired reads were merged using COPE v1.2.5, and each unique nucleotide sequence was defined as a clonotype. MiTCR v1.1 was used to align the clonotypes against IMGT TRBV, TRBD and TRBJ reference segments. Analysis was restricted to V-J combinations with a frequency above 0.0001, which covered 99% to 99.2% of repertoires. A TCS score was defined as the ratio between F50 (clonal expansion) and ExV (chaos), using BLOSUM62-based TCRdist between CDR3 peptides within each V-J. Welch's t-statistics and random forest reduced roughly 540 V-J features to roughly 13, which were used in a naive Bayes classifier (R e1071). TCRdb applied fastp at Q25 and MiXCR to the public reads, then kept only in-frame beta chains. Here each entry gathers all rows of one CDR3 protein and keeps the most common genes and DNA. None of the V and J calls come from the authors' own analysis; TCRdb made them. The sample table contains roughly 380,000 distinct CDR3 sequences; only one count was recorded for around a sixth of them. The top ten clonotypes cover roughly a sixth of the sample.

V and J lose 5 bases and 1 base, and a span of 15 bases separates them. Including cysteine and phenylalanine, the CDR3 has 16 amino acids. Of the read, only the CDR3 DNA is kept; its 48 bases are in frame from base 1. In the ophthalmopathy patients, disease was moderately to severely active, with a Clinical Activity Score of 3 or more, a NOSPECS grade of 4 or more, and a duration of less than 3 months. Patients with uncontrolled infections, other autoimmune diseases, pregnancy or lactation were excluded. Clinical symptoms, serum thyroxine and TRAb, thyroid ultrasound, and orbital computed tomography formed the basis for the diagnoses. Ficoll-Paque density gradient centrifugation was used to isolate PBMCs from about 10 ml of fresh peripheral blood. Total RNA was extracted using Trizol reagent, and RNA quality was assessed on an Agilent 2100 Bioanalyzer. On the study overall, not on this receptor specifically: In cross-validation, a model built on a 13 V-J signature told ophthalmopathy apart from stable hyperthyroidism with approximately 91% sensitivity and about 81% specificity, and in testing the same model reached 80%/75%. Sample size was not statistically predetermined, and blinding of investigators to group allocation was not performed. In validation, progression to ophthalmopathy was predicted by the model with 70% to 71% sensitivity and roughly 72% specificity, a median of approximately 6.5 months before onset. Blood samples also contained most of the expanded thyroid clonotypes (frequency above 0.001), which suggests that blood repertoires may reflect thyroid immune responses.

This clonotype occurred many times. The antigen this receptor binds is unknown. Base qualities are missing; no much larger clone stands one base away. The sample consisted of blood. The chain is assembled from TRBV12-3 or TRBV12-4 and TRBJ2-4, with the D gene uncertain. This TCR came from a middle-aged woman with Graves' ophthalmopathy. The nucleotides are TGTGCCAGCAGTCCTTTTTCCAACCCGGCCAAAAACATTCAGTACTTC. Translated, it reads CASSPFSNPAKNIQYF.